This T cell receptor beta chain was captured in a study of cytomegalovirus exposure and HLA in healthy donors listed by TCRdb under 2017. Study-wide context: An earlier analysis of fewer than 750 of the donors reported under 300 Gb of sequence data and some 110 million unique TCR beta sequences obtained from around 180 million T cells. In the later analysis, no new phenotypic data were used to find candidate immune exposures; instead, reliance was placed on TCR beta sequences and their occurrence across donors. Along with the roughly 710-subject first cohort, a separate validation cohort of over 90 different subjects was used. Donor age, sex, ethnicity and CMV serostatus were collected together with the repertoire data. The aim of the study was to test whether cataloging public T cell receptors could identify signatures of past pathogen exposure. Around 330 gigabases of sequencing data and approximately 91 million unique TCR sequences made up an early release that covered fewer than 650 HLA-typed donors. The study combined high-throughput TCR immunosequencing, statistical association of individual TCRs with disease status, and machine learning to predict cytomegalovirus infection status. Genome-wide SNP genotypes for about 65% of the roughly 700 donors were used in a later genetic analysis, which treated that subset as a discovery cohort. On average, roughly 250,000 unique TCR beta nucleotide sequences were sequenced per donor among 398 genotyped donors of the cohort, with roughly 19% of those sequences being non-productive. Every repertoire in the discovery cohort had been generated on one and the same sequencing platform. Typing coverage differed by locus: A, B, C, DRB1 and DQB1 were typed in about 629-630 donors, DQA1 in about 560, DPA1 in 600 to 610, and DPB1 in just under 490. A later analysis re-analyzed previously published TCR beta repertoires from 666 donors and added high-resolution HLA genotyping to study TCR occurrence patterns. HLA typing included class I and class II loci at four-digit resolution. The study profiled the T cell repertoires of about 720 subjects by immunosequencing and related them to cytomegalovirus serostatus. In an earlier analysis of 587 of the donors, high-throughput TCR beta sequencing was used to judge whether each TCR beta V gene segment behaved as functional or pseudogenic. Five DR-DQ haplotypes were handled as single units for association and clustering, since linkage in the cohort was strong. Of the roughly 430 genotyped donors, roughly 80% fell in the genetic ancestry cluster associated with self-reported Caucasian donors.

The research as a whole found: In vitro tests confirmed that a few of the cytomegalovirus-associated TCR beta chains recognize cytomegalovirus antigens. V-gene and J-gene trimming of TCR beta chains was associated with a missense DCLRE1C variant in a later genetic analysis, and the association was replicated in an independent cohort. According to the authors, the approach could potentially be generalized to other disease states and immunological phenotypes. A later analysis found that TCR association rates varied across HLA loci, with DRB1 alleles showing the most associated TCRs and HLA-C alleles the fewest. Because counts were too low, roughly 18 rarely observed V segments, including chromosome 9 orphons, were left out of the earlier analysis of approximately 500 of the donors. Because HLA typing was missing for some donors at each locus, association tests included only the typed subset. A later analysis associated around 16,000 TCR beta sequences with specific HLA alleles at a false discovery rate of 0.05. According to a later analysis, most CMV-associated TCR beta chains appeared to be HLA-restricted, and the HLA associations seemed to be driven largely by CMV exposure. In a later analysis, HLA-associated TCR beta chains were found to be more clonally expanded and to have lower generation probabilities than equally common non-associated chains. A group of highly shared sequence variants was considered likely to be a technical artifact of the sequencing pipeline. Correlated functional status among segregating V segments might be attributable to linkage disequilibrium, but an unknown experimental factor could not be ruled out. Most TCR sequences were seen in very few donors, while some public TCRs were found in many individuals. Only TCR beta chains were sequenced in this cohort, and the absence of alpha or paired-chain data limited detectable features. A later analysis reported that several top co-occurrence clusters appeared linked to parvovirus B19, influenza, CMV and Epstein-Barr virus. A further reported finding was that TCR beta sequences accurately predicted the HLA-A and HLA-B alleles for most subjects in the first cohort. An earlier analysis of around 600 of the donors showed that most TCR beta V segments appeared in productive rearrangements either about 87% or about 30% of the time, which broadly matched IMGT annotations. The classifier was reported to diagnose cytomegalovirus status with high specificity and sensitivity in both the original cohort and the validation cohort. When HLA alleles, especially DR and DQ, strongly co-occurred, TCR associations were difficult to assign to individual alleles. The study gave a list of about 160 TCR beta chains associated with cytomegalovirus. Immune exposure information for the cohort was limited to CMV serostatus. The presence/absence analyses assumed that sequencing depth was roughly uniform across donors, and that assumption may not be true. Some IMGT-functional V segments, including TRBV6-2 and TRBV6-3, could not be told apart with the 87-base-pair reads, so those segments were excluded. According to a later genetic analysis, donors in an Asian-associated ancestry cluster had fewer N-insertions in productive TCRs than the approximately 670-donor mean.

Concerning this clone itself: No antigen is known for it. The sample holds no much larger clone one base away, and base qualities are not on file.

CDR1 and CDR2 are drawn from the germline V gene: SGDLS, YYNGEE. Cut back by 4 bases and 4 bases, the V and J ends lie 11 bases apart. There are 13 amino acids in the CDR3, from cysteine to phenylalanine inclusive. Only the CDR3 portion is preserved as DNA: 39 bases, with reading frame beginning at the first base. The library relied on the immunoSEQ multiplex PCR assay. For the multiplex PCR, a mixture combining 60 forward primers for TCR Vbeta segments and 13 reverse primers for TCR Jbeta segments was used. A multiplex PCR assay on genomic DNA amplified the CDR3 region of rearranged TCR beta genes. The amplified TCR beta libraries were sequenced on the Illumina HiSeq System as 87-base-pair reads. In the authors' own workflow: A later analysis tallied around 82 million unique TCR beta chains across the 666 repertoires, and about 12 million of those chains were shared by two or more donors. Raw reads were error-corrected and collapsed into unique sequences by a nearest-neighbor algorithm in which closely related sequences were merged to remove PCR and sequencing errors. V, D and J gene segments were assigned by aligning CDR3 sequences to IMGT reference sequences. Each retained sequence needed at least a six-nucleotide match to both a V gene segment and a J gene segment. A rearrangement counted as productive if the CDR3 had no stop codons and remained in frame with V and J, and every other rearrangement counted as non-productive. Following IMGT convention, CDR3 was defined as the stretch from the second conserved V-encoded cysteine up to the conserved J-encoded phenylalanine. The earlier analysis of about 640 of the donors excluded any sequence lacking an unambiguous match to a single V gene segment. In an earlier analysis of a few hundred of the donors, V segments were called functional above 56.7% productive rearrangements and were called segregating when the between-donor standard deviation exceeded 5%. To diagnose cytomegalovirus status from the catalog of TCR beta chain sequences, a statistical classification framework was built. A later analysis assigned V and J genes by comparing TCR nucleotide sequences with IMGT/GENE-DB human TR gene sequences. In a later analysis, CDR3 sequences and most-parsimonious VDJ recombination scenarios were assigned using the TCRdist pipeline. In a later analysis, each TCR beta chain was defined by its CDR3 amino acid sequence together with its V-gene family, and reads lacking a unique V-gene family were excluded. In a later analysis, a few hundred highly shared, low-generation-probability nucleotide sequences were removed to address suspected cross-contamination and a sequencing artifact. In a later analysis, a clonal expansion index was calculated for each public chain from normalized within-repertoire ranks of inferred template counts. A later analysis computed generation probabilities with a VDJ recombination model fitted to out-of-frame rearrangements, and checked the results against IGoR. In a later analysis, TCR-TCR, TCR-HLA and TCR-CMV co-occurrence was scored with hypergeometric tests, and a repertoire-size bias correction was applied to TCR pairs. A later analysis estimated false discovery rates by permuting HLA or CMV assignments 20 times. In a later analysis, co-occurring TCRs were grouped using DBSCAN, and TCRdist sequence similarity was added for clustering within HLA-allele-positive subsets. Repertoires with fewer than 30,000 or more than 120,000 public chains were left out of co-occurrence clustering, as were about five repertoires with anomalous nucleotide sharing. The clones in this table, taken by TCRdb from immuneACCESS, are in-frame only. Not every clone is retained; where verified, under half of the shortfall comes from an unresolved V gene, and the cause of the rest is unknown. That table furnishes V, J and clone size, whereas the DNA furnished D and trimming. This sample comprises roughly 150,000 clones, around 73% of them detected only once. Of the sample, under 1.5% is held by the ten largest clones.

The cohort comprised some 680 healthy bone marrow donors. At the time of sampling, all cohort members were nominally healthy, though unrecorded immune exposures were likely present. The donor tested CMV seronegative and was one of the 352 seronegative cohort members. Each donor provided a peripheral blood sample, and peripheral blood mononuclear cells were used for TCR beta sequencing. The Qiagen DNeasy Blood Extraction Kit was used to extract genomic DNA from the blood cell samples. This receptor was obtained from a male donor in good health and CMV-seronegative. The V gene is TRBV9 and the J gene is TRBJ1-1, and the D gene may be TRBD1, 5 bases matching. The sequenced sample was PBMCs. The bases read TGTGCCAGCAGCCGAAGAGACAGCACTGAAGCTTTCTTT. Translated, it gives CASSRRDSTEAFF.